A single sample is the source of the 7 T cell receptor beta chains below, sequenced in a study of radiotherapy plus CTLA-4 blockade in lung cancer. Sequenced by immunoSEQ multiplex PCR; TCRdb stores in-frame clones only, minus some. The data contain approximately 69,000 clones, around four fifths of them singletons. The sample was peripheral blood, taken from a patient treated with radiotherapy plus ipilimumab. These receptors were collected from a human donor with non-small cell lung cancer who had a complete response to radiotherapy plus ipilimumab.

This clone was found once. The chain links TRBV6-6 to TRBJ2-5; D unresolved. The CDR3 consists of 15 residues. Trimming left V 0 bases short and J 5 bases short, with 13 bases between. Germline lookup yields CDR1 MNHNY and CDR2 SVGAGI (reference sequence). The CDR3 spells CASSYSGLYGETQYF. In DNA form, the CDR3 reads TGTGCCAGCAGTTACTCTGGCCTTTATGGGGAGACCCAGTACTTC.

The genes are TRBV9 and TRBJ2-1, with 15 bases aligning to TRBD2. This CDR3 is 17 amino acids long. CDR1 is SGDLS and CDR2 is YYNGEE in the germline V gene. V dropped 4 bases and J dropped 4; count of bases not matched to a gene: 6. For the CDR3, the DNA is TGTGCCAGCAGCCCAGTGGGGACTAGCGGGGGGTACAATGAGCAGTTCTTC. Translation: CASSPVGTSGGYNEQFF. The whole variable domain, filled in from reference TRBV9 and TRBJ2-1, reads DSGVTQTPKHLITATGQRVTLRCSPRSGDLSVYWYQQSLDQGLQFLIQYYNGEERAKGNILERFSAQQFPDLHSELNLSSLELGDSALYFCASSPVGTSGGYNEQFFGPGTRLTVL.

This clone appeared a few times. The V call is TRBV30, the J call TRBJ1-3, with TRBD1 as a possible D gene (5 bases). Trimming stripped 5 bases from V and 0 bases from J, with 8 bases between. CDR1 and CDR2 (germline): GTSNPN, SVGIG (reference sequence). This CDR3 region has 13 residues. The CDR3 loop is CAWDSLSGNTIYF. For the CDR3, the DNA is TGTGCCTGGGACAGCCTCTCTGGAAACACCATATATTTT. Based on the CDR3 plus reference TRBV30 and TRBJ1-3, the full variable domain is SQTIHQWPATLVQPVGSPLSLECTVEGTSNPNLYWYRQAAGRGLQLLFYSVGIGQISSEVPQNLSASRPQDRQFILSSKKLLLSDSGFYLCAWDSLSGNTIYFGEGSWLTVV.

V is TRBV2 and J is TRBJ2-3; TRBD2 agrees at 8 bases. CDR1 and CDR2 (germline): SNHLY, FYNNEI. This CDR3 spans 16 amino acids. Losses at the gene ends were 10 bases for V and 4 bases for J; bases not matched to a gene: 16. The CDR3 loop is CATLNQKRGRSDTQYF. CDR3 nucleotides: TGTGCCACCTTAAACCAAAAGCGGGGGAGATCAGATACGCAGTATTTT. Variable domain in full (rest from reference TRBV2 and TRBJ2-3): EPEVTQTPSHQVTQMGQEVILRCVPISNHLYFYWYRQILGQKVEFLVSFYNNEISEKSEIFDDQFSVERPDGSNFTLKIRSTKLEDSAMYFCATLNQKRGRSDTQYFGPGTRLTVL.

This chain links TRBV6-1 with TRBJ1-5; D is perhaps TRBD1 (6 bases). CDR1 is MNHNS and CDR2 is SASEGT in the germline V gene. CDR3 length equals 14 residues. Trimming removed 10 bases from V and 8 bases from J, with 21 bases in between. Here the CDR3 reads CATTGMWGNEPQHF. As DNA, the CDR3 is TGTGCCACTACAGGGATGTGGGGAAATGAGCCCCAGCATTTT.

V is TRBV11-2 and J is TRBJ2-7; maybe TRBD1 (6 bases). The germline V and J ends were trimmed by 5 bases and 7 bases, with 18 bases remaining between them. Germline V CDR1 and CDR2: SGHAT, FQNNGV. The CDR3 runs to 14 residues. CDR3 loop: CASSPWTVAREQYV. DNA of the CDR3: TGTGCCAGCAGCCCCTGGACAGTTGCGAGGGAGCAGTACGTC.

The chain has TRBV11-2 and TRBJ1-1, with TRBD1 matching over 8 bases. Losses at the gene ends were 4 bases for V and 8 bases for J; bases not matched to a gene: 9. This CDR3 is 14 amino acids long. In germline, CDR1 is SGHAT, CDR2 FQNNGV. CDR3 nucleotide sequence: TGTGCCAGCAGCTATTCACAGGGGGGCTACGAAGCTTTCTTT. It translates to CASSYSQGGYEAFF.